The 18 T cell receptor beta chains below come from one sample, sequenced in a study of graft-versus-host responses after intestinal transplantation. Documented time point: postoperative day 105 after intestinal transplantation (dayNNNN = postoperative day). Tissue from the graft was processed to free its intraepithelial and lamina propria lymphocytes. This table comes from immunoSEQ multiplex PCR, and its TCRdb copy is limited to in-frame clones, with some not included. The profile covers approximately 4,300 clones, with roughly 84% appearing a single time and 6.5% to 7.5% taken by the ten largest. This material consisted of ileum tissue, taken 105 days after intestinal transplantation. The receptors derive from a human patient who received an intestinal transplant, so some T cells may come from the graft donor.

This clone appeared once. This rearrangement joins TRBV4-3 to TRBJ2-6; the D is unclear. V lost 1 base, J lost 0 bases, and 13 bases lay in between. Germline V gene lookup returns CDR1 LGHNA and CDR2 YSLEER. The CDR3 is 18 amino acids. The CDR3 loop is CASSQGGAGFSGANVLTF. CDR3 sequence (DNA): TGCGCCAGCAGCCAAGGGGGTGCAGGCTTCTCTGGGGCCAACGTCCTGACTTTC.

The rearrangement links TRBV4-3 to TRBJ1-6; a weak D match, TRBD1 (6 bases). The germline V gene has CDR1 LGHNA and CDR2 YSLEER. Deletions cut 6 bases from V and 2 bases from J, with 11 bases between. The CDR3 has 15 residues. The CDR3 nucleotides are TGCGCCAGCAGTTACAGGGCTGCCTATAATTCACCCCTCCACTTT. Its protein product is CASSYRAAYNSPLHF.

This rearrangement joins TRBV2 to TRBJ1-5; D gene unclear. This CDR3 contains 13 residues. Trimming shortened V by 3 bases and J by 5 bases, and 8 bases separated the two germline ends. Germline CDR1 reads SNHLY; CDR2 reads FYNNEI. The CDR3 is CASSDAGYQPQHF. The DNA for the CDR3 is TGTGCCAGCAGTGACGCGGGGTATCAGCCCCAGCATTTT.

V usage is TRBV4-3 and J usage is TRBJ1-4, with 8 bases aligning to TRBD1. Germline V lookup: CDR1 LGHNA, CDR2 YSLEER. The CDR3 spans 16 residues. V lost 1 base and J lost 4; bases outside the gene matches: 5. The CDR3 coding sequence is TGCGCCAGCAGCCAAGGTTCCGGGACAGGTAATGAAAAACTGTTTTTT. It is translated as CASSQGSGTGNEKLFF.

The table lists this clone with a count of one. The DNA of the CDR3 is TGTGCCAGCAGTTACCAGGGCTCCTACGAGCAGTACTTC. Translating it yields CASSYQGSYEQYF. This chain links TRBV27 with TRBJ2-7, with a possible D match to TRBD1 (5 bases). Germline values: CDR1 MNHEY, CDR2 SMNVEV (reference sequence). This CDR3 comprises 13 residues. Trimming left V 4 bases short and J 0 bases short, with 7 bases between.

This chain's CDR3 is CAWTGRLPTDTQYF. CDR3 DNA sequence: TGTGCCTGGACAGGGAGACTCCCGACAGATACGCAGTATTTT. The chain links TRBV30 to TRBJ2-3; either TRBD1 or TRBD2 may fit D (5 bases each). This CDR3 contains 14 residues. V shed 4 bases and J shed 3 bases, with 14 bases lying between them. The germline V gene has CDR1 GTSNPN and CDR2 SVGIG (reference sequence).

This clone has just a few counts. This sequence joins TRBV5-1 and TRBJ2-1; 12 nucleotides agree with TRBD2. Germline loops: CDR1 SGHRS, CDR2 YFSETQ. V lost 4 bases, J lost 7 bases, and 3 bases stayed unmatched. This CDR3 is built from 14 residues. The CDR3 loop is CASSHGLAGNEQFF. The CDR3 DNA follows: TGCGCCAGCAGCCACGGACTAGCGGGGAATGAGCAGTTCTTC.

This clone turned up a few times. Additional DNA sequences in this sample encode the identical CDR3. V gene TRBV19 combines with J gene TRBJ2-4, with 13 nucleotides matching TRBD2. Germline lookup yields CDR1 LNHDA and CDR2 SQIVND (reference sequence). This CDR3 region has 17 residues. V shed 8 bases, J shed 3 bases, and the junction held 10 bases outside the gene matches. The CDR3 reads CASQGLAGVLFKNIQYF. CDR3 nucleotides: TGTGCCAGTCAAGGACTAGCGGGAGTACTTTTCAAAAACATTCAGTACTTC.

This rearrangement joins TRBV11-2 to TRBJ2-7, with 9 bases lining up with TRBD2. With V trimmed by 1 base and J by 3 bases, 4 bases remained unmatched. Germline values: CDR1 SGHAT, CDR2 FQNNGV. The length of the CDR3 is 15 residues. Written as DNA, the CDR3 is TGTGCCAGCAGCTTAGGTAGCGGGGGAGTCTACGAGCAGTACTTC. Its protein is CASSLGSGGVYEQYF.

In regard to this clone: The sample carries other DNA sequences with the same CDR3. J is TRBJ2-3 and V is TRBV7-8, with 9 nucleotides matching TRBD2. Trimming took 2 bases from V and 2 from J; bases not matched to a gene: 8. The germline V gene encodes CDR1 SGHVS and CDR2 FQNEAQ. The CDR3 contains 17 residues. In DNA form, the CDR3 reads TGTGCCAGCAGCTTACGGCTAGCGGGGTCCTTCACAGATACGCAGTATTTT. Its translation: CASSLRLAGSFTDTQYF. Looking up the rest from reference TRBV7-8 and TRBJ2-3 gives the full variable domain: GAGVSQSPRYKVAKRGQDVALRCDPISGHVSLFWYQQALGQGPEFLTYFQNEAQLDKSGLPSDRFFAERPEGSVSTLKIQRTQQEDSAVYLCASSLRLAGSFTDTQYFGPGTRLTVL.

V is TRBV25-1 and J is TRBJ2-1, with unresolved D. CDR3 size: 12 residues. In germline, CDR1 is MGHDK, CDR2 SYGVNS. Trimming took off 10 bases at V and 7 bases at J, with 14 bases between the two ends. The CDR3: CATLDWQNEQFF. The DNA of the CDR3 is TGTGCCACTTTAGACTGGCAGAATGAGCAGTTCTTC.

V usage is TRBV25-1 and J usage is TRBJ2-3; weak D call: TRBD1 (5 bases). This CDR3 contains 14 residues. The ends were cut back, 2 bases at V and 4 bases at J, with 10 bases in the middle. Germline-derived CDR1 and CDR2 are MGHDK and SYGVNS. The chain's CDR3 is CASSEIEGADTQYF. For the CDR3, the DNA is TGTGCCAGCAGTGAAATCGAAGGGGCAGATACGCAGTATTTT.

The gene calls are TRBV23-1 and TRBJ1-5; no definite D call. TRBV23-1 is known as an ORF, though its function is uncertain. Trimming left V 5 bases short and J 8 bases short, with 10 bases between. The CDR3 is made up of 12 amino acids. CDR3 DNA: TGCGCCAGCAGTGCAGTCAGCAAGCCCCAGCATTTT. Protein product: CASSAVSKPQHF.

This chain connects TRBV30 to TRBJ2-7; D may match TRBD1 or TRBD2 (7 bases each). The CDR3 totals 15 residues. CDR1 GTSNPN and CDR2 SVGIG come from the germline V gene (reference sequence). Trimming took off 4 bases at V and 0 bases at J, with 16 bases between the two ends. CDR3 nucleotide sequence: TGTGCCTGGAACAGGGGAGCGGGGAGCTCCTACGAGCAGTACTTC. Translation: CAWNRGAGSSYEQYF.

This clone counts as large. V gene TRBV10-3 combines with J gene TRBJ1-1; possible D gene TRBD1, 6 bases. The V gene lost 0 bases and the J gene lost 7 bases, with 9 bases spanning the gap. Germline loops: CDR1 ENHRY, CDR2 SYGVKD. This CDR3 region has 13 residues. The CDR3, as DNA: TGTGCCATCAGTGAGTCTGGACAGATTGAAGCTTTCTTT. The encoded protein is CAISESGQIEAFF.

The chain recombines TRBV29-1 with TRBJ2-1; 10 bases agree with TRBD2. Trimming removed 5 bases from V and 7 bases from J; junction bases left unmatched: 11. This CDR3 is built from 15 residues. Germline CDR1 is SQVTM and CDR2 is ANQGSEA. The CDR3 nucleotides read TGCAGCGTTAAAGGGCTAGCGGGGGTAGTAAATGAGCAGTTCTTC. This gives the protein CSVKGLAGVVNEQFF.

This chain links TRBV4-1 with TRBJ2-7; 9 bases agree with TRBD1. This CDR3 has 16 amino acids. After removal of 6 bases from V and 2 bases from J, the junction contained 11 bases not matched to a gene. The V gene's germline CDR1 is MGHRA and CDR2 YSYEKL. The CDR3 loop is CASSFMGTGTPYEQYF. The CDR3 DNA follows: TGCGCCAGCAGTTTTATGGGGACAGGGACCCCCTACGAGCAGTACTTC.

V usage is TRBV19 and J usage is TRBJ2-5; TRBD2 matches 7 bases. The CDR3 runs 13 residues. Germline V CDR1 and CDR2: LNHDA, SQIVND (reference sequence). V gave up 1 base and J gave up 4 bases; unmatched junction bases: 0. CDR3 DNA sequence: TGTGCCAGTAGTATAGCGGGAGGAGAGACCCAGTACTTC. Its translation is CASSIAGGETQYF.